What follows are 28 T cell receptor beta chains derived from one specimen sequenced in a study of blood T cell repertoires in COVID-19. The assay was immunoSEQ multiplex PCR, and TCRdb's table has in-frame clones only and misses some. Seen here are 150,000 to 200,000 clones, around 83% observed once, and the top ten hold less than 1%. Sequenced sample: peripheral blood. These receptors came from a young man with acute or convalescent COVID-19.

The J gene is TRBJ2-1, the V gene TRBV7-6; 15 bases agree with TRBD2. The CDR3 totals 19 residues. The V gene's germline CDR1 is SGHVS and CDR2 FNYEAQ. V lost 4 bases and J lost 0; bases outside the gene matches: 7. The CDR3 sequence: CASSYGTSGGPASYNEQFF. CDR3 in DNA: TGTGCCAGCAGCTACGGGACTAGCGGGGGGCCGGCCTCCTACAATGAGCAGTTCTTC.

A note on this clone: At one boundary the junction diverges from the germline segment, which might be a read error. The CDR3 sequence is CASTLEWGQEDSGANVLTF. As DNA, the CDR3 is TGTGCCAGCACCTTAGAATGGGGACAGGAGGACTCTGGGGCCAACGTCCTGACTTTC. The V and J genes are TRBV7-8 and TRBJ2-6; 8 nucleotides match TRBD1. Germline V CDR1 and CDR2: SGHVS, FQNEAQ. The CDR3 is 19 residues long.

The CDR3 loop reads CASGVSGGETQYF. The CDR3 DNA is TGTGCCAGTGGCGTAAGCGGGGGAGAGACCCAGTACTTC. The chain combines TRBV19 with TRBJ2-5, with 8 nucleotides matching TRBD2. There are 13 residues in the CDR3. Losses at the gene ends were 8 bases for V and 4 bases for J; bases not matched to a gene: 6. Germline values: CDR1 LNHDA, CDR2 SQIVND (reference sequence).

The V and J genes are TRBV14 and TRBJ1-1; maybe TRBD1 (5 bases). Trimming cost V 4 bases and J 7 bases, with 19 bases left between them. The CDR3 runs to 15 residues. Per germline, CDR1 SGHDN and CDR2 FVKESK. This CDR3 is CASSPTPGPGGEAFF. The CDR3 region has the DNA TGTGCCAGCAGCCCAACTCCGGGCCCCGGGGGTGAAGCTTTCTTT.

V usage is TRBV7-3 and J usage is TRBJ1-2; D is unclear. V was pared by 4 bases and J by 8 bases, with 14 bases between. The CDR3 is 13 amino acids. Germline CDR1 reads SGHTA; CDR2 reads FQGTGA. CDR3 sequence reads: CASSSLPGGGYTF. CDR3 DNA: TGTGCCAGCAGCTCCCTCCCAGGAGGCGGCTACACCTTC. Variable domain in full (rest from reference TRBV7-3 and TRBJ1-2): GAGVSQTPSNKVTEKGKYVELRCDPISGHTALYWYRQSLGQGPEFLIYFQGTGAADDSGLPNDRFFAVRPEGSVSTLKIQRTERGDSAVYLCASSSLPGGGYTFGSGTRLTVV.

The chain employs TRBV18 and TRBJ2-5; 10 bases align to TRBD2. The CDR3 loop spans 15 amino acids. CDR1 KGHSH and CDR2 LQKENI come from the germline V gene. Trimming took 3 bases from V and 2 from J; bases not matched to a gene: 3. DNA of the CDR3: TGTGCCAGCTCACCTCTAGCGGGGGTACAAGAGACCCAGTACTTC. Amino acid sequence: CASSPLAGVQETQYF. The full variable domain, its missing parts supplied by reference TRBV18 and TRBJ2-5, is NAGVMQNPRHLVRRRGQEARLRCSPMKGHSHVYWYRQLPEEGLKFMVYLQKENIIDESGMPKERFSAEFPKEGPSILRIQQVVRGDSAAYFCASSPLAGVQETQYFGPGTRLLVL.

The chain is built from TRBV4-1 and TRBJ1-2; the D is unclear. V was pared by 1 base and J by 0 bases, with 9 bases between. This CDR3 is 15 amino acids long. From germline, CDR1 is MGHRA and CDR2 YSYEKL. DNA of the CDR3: TGCGCCAGCAGCCAAGTGGCACAAGCTAACTATGGCTACACCTTC. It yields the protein CASSQVAQANYGYTF.

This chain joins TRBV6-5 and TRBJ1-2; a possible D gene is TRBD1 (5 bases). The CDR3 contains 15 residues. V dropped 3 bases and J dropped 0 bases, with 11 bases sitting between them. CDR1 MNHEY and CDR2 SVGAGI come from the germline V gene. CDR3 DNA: TGTGCCAGCAGTTATTACGACAGCTCTAACTATGGCTACACCTTC. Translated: CASSYYDSSNYGYTF.

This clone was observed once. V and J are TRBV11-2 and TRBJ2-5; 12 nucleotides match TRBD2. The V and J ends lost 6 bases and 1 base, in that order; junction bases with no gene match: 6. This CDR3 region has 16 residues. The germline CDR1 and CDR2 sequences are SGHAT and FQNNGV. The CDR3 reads CASRGLAGPSQETQYF. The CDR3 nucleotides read TGTGCCAGCAGGGGACTAGCGGGTCCCTCCCAAGAGACCCAGTACTTC.

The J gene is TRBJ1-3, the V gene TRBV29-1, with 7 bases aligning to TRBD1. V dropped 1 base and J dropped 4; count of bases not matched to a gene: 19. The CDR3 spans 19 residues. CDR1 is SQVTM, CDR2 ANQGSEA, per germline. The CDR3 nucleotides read TGCAGCGTTGAAGCTCCCACCTTACAGGGGTATCGAGCAGGAAACACCATATATTTT. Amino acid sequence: CSVEAPTLQGYRAGNTIYF. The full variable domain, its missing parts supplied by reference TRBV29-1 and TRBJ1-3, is SAVISQKPSRDICQRGTSLTIQCQVDSQVTMMFWYRQQPGQSLTLIATANQGSEATYESGFVIDKFPISRPNLTFSTLTVSNMSPEDSSIYLCSVEAPTLQGYRAGNTIYFGEGSWLTVV.

The CDR3 nucleotides read TGTGCCAGCAGCGGCCCCGGGACTAGCGGGGGGGAACGAGAGACCCAGTACTTC. It translates to CASSGPGTSGGERETQYF. The V and J genes are TRBV3-1 (or the pseudogene TRBV3-2) and TRBJ2-5, with TRBD2 identical over 16 bases. Germline CDR1 reads LGHDT; CDR2 reads YNNKEL (reference sequence). Trimming cost V 5 bases and J 4 bases; bases outside gene matches: 10. The length of the CDR3 is 18 residues.

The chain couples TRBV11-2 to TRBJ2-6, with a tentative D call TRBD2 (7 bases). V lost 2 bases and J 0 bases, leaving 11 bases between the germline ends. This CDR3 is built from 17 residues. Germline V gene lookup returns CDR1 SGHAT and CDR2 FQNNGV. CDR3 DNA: TGTGCCAGCAGCTTATTGGGGGGGGCCTCTGGGGCCAACGTCCTGACTTTC. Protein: CASSLLGGASGANVLTF.

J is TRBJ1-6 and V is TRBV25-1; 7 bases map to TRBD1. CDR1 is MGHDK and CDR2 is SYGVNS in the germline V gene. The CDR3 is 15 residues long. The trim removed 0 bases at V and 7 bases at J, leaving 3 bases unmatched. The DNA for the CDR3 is TGTGCCAGCAGTGAATACGACAGGGAGAATTCACCCCTCCACTTT. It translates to CASSEYDRENSPLHF.

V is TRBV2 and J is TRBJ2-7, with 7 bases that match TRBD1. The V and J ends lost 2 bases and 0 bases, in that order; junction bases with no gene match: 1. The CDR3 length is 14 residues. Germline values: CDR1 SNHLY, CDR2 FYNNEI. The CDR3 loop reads CASSERTGSYEQYV. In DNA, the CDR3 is TGTGCCAGCAGTGAACGGACAGGCTCCTACGAGCAGTACGTC.

The CDR3 DNA sequence: TGTGCCAGCAGTGGGGCAATAAAGATCACCTATAATTCACCCCTCCACTTT. Protein product: CASSGAIKITYNSPLHF. V usage is TRBV28 and J usage is TRBJ1-6, with D perhaps matching TRBD1 (5 bases). The V and J ends lost 5 bases and 2 bases respectively, with 16 bases between them. Germline V lookup: CDR1 MDHEN, CDR2 SYDVKM. CDR3 size: 17 residues.

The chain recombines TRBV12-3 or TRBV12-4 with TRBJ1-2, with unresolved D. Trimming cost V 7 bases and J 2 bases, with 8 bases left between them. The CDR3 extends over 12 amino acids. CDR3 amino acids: CASMGTNYGYTF. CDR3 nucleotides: TGTGCCAGCATGGGCACAAACTATGGCTACACCTTC.

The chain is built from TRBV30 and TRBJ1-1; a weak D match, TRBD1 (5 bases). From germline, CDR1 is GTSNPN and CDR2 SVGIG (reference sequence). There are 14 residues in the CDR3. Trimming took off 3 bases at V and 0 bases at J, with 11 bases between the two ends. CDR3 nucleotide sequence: TGTGCCTGGAGGGCGGGACCGTTGAACACTGAAGCTTTCTTT. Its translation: CAWRAGPLNTEAFF.

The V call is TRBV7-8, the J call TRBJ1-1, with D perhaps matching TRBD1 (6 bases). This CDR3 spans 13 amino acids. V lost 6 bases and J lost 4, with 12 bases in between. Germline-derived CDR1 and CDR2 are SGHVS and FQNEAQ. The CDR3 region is CASSTTGRTEAFF. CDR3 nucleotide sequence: TGTGCCAGCAGTACTACAGGGCGCACTGAAGCTTTCTTT.

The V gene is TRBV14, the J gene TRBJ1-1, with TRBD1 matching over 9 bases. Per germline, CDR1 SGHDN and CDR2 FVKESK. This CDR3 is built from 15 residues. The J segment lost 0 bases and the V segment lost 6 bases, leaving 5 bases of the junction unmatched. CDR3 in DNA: TGTGCCAGCAGGGAACAGGGGGCTTTGAACACTGAAGCTTTCTTT. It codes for CASREQGALNTEAFF.

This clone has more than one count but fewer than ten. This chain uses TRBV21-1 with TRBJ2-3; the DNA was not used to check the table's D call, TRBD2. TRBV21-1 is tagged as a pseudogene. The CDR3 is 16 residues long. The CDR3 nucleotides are TGTGCCAGCAGCAAGAAGGTACCGGAGAACACAGATACGCAGTATTTT. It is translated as CASSKKVPENTDTQYF.

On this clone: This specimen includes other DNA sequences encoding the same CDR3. CDR3 protein: CASSPYLNTEAFF. The CDR3 DNA follows: TGTGCCAGCAGCCCCTACCTGAACACTGAAGCTTTCTTT. The gene calls are TRBV7-2 and TRBJ1-1; D is unresolved. Trimming took off 5 bases at V and 0 bases at J, with 7 bases between the two ends. Germline V CDR1 and CDR2: SGHTA, FQGNSA. The CDR3 has 13 residues.

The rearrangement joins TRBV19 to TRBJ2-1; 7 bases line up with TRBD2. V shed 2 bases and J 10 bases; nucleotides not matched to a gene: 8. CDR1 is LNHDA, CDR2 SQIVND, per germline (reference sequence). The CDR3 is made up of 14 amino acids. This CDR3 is CASSISGAAHEQFF. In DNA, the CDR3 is TGTGCCAGTAGTATAAGCGGGGCAGCCCACGAGCAGTTCTTC.

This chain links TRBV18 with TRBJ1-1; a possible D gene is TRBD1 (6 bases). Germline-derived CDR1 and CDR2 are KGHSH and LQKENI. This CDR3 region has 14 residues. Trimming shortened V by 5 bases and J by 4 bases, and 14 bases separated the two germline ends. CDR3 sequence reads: CASSSYTGSTEAFF. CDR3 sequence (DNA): TGTGCCAGCTCATCATACACAGGGAGCACTGAAGCTTTCTTT.

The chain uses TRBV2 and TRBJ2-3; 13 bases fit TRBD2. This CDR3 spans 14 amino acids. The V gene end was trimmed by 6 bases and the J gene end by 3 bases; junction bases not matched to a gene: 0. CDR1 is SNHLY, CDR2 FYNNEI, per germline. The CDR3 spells CASRGLAGTDTQYF. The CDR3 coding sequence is TGTGCCAGCAGGGGACTAGCGGGGACAGATACGCAGTATTTT.

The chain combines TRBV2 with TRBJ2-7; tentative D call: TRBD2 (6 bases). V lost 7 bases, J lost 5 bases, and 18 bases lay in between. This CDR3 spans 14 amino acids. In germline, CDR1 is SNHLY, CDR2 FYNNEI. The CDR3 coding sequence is TGTGCCAGCACCCAGCAGCTAGCGAACGACGAGCAGTACTTC. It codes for CASTQQLANDEQYF.

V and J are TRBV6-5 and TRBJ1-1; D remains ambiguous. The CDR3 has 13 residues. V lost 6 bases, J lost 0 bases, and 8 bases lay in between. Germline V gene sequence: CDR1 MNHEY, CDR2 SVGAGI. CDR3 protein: CASRDTLNTEAFF. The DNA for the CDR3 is TGTGCCAGCAGAGACACCTTGAACACTGAAGCTTTCTTT.

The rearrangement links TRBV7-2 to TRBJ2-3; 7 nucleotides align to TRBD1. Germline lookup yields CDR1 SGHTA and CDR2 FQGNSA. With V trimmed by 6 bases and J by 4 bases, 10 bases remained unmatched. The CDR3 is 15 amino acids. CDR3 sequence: CASSPTGESADTQYF. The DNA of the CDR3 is TGTGCCAGCAGTCCCACAGGGGAGTCGGCAGATACGCAGTATTTT.

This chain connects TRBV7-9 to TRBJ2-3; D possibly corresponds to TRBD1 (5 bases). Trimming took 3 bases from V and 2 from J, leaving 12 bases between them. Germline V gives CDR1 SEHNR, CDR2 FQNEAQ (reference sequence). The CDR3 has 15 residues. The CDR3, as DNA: TGTGCCAGCAGCTTTCTCCAGGGAATCACAGATACGCAGTATTTT. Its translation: CASSFLQGITDTQYF. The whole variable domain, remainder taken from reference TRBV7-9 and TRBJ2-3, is DTGVSQNPRHKITKRGQNVTFRCDPISEHNRLYWYRQTLGQGPEFLTYFQNEAQLEKSRLLSDRFSAERPKGSFSTLEIQRTEQGDSAMYLCASSFLQGITDTQYFGPGTRLTVL.